The entry below gives a single TCR beta chain sequence along with its context. The antigen is undetermined. The data were obtained in a study of response to subunit inactivated influenza vaccine. Study results and caveats: Authors suggested seasonal influenza vaccinations each recruit few new T cells.

Germline CDR1 reads SGDLS; CDR2 reads YYNGEE. V trimming: 0 bases; J trimming: 5 bases; junction bases outside the gene matches: 19. This CDR3 is 19 amino acids long. TCRdb re-analysed the RT-PCR reads in MiXCR, keeping a single row per CDR3 protein. The table lists about 700,000 distinct CDR3 sequences, around 14% of them singletons. V gene TRBV9 combines with J gene TRBJ2-5; 7 positions match TRBD1. The sequence came from a man aged 45-60 years who received an inactivated influenza vaccine. Sample: PBMCs from blood, taken less than 15 days before vaccination. The CDR3 sequence: CASSVGVRGSGSVQETQYF. For the CDR3, the DNA is TGTGCCAGCAGCGTAGGGGTCAGGGGGTCGGGCTCGGTGCAGGAGACCCAGTACTTC.